This T cell receptor beta chain was captured in a study of cytomegalovirus exposure and HLA in healthy donors (dated by TCRdb to about 2017). For context, the study as a whole: According to a later analysis, the approximately 130 validation repertoires were produced on the same platform as the roughly 720 repertoires of the first cohort. High-throughput TCR immunosequencing, statistical association of individual TCRs with disease status, and machine learning were combined to predict cytomegalovirus infection status. The study was designed to test whether signatures of past pathogen exposure could be identified by cataloging public T cell receptors. A separate validation cohort of 100 to 150 different subjects was used in addition to the 666-subject first cohort. Paper-wide results and their limitations: Across donors, most TCR sequences were observed very rarely, whereas some public TCRs were present in many individuals. A few of the identified cytomegalovirus-associated TCR beta chains were confirmed in vitro to be specific for cytomegalovirus antigens. Of the cluster scores, about 94% were above 0 in a later analysis, which found that TCRs clustered in the first cohort also tended to co-occur in the 110 or so validation repertoires. A later analysis lacked HLA typing for the validation cohort, so it scored co-occurrence in that cohort across all 130 or so repertoires. The authors suggested that the approach could potentially be extended to other disease states and immunological phenotypes. In the study, about 150 TCR beta chains were listed as associated with cytomegalovirus. Cytomegalovirus status was reported to be diagnosed by the classifier with high specificity and sensitivity in both the original and validation cohorts.

Libraries came from the immunoSEQ multiplex PCR assay. The authors' pipeline ran thus. A statistical classification framework was developed to diagnose cytomegalovirus status using the catalog of TCR beta chain sequences. This is the immuneACCESS table as TCRdb keeps it, with only in-frame sequences that have V and J called. A part of the clones is gone; compared with another copy, unresolved V genes explain less than half, and the rest is unexplained. That table gives V, J and clone size, and the DNA gave D and trimming. The sample profile shows approximately 60,000 clones; approximately 93% of them were found once. The ten largest clones add up to under 6.5% of the sample. Worth noting for this clone: Its antigen is still unknown. No base quality values were provided; no much bigger clone lies one nucleotide off.

Separate from the roughly 660-subject first cohort, the validation cohort of roughly 130 subjects was the group to which the donors belonged. This TCR came from a young woman in good health and CMV-seronegative. The specimen was PBMCs.

The CDR3 loop reads CASSLGQGAGGYTF. The nucleotide sequence reads TGTGCCAGCAGCTTGGGACAGGGGGCGGGGGGCTACACCTTC. The V and J segments used are TRBV5-4 and TRBJ1-2, with TRBD1 matching 10 junction bases. Reading the germline V gene (reference sequence) gives CDR1 SGHNT and CDR2 YYREEE. The CDR3 has 14 amino acids, counting the end cysteine and phenylalanine. Just the 42-base CDR3 DNA is kept, in frame starting at base 1. Germline trimming amounts to 0 bases on V and 8 bases on J, with 4 as the count of junction bases outside the gene matches.